This T cell receptor beta chain was identified during a study of shared clonotypes between healthy human individuals. Germline loops: CDR1 DFQATT, CDR2 SNEGSKA (reference sequence). This CDR3 has 10 residues. Between the trimmed V and J ends, which lost 3 bases and 6 bases, there was a span of 4 bases. The protocol was immunoSEQ multiplex PCR, while the TCRdb copy is restricted to in-frame clones and leaves out a portion. This table holds around 370,000 clones, about 96% found once. J is TRBJ2-3 and V is TRBV20-1; D is uncertain. The sequenced sample consisted of memory CD8+ T cells sorted from blood. Subset specified: CD45RO+ cells pooled with CCR7-negative TemRA cells. The clonotype was recovered from a man aged 30 to 45 in good health. The CDR3 here is CSARSDTQYF. The DNA of the CDR3 is TGCAGTGCTAGGTCCGATACGCAGTATTTT.